The 27 T cell receptor beta chains below were found in one sample sequenced in a study of T cells in Graves' hyperthyroidism and ophthalmopathy. Amplification of TCR beta CDR3 regions was performed using RNA transcripts as template. When the TCR CDR3 underwent first-round RT-PCR, the HTBI primer set was used. TCRdb processed the multiplex PCR reads anew with MiXCR; each CDR3 protein has one entry. The sample yields hundreds of thousands of distinct CDR3 sequences, roughly 14% seen once. Sequences were obtained from blood. Receptors originate from a woman between 40 and 50 years old with Graves' ophthalmopathy.

This clonotype was counted only a few times. This chain joins TRBV30 and TRBJ1-2; unclear D gene. Trimming cost V 0 bases and J 0 bases, with 5 bases left between them. Germline V lookup: CDR1 GTSNPN, CDR2 SVGIG (reference sequence). The CDR3 sequence is 13 residues long. The CDR3 reads CAWSVGSNYGYTF. For the CDR3, the DNA is TGTGCCTGGAGTGTGGGATCTAACTATGGCTACACCTTC.

There are many counts of this clonotype. This chain links TRBV9 with TRBJ1-5; D ambiguous. Trimming left V 0 bases short and J 1 base short, with 8 bases between. Germline V CDR1 and CDR2: SGDLS, YYNGEE. This CDR3 is 15 amino acids long. CDR3 in amino acids: CASSVGADSNQPQHF. For the CDR3, the DNA is TGTGCCAGCAGCGTAGGGGCAGACAGCAATCAGCCCCAGCATTTT. The full variable domain, completed using reference TRBV9 and TRBJ1-5, is DSGVTQTPKHLITATGQRVTLRCSPRSGDLSVYWYQQSLDQGLQFLIQYYNGEERAKGNILERFSAQQFPDLHSELNLSSLELGDSALYFCASSVGADSNQPQHFGDGTRLSIL.

This clonotype appeared many times. The rearrangement links TRBV7-2 to TRBJ2-7; tentatively, D is TRBD1 or TRBD2 (5 bases each). V was trimmed by 2 bases and J by 5 bases, leaving 16 bases between them. The CDR3 totals 15 residues. Germline V CDR1 and CDR2: SGHTA, FQGNSA. The CDR3 bases are TGTGCCAGCAGCTTAACCGGGACCCCGGCGCACGAGCAGTACTTC. Encoded protein: CASSLTGTPAHEQYF.

This clonotype was seen many times. The chain uses TRBV29-1 and TRBJ1-1; 7 nucleotides match TRBD1. The length of the CDR3 is 15 residues. CDR1 and CDR2 from the germline V gene are SQVTM and ANQGSEA. With 4 bases clipped from V and 2 bases from J, the junction kept 10 bases outside the gene matches. CDR3 sequence (DNA): TGCAGCGTTGGGGGGACAGATTTTGGTAACACTGAAGCTTTCTTT. This sequence encodes CSVGGTDFGNTEAFF.

This clonotype was recorded at least ten times. V and J are TRBV28 and TRBJ1-2; D is possibly TRBD1 (5 bases). Germline CDR1 is MDHEN and CDR2 is SYDVKM. This CDR3 region has 13 residues. V dropped 6 bases and J dropped 4 bases, with 12 bases sitting between them. The CDR3 region has the DNA TGTGCCAGCAGAACCACAGGATCCTATGGCTACACCTTC. It translates to CASRTTGSYGYTF.

This clonotype has ten or more counts. The genes are TRBV20-1 and TRBJ2-7; no clear D gene. The CDR3 runs 14 residues. Trimming shortened V by 0 bases and J by 0 bases, and 9 bases separated the two germline ends. CDR1 DFQATT and CDR2 SNEGSKA come from the germline V gene (reference sequence). CDR3 DNA: TGCAGTGCTAGAGATACCGGGTCCTCCTACGAGCAGTACTTC. The encoded protein is CSARDTGSSYEQYF.

Many counts were recorded for this clonotype. The genes are TRBV6-5 and TRBJ2-7, with TRBD2 as a possible D gene (6 bases). The CDR3 has 15 amino acids. Trimming left V 2 bases short and J 0 bases short, with 11 bases between. CDR1 MNHEY and CDR2 SVGAGI come from the germline V gene. The CDR3 region has the DNA TGTGCCAGCAGTTACCAGGAGGGGACCTCCTACGAGCAGTACTTC. This sequence encodes CASSYQEGTSYEQYF.

This clonotype came up many times. The chain is built from TRBV4-2 and TRBJ1-2; unclear D gene. The CDR3 is made up of 12 amino acids. The V end was cut by 1 base, the J end by 2 bases, with 2 bases between. The germline V gene has CDR1 LGHNA and CDR2 YNFKEQ. The CDR3 nucleotides are TGTGCCAGCAGCCAAGGGAACTATGGCTACACCTTC. Translation: CASSQGNYGYTF.

This clonotype was found many times. This chain connects TRBV9 to TRBJ1-1, with unresolved D. The CDR3 loop spans 14 amino acids. Trimming shortened V by 0 bases and J by 3 bases, and 9 bases separated the two germline ends. The germline CDR1 and CDR2 sequences are SGDLS and YYNGEE. The CDR3 sequence is CASSVVGEDTEAFF. The CDR3 DNA reads TGTGCCAGCAGCGTAGTGGGAGAGGACACTGAAGCTTTCTTT. Looking up the rest from reference TRBV9 and TRBJ1-1 gives the full variable domain: DSGVTQTPKHLITATGQRVTLRCSPRSGDLSVYWYQQSLDQGLQFLIQYYNGEERAKGNILERFSAQQFPDLHSELNLSSLELGDSALYFCASSVVGEDTEAFFGQGTRLTVV.

This clonotype occurred many times. J is TRBJ2-4 and V is TRBV28; 12 bases fit TRBD2. The CDR3 contains 17 residues. Germline loops: CDR1 MDHEN, CDR2 SYDVKM. The ends lost 2 bases at V and 0 bases at J; junction bases unmatched: 2. This CDR3 is CASSLLAGGLAKNIQYF. CDR3 in DNA: TGTGCCAGCAGTTTACTAGCGGGAGGGCTAGCCAAAAACATTCAGTACTTC.

This clonotype came up many times. The rearrangement uses TRBV6-1 and TRBJ1-5; a possible D gene is TRBD1 (5 bases). This CDR3 is built from 16 residues. The germline V gene encodes CDR1 MNHNS and CDR2 SASEGT. Between the trimmed V and J ends, which lost 1 base and 4 bases, there was a span of 14 bases. The CDR3 bases are TGTGCCAGCAGTGAAGTGAGAGGGGTGGCAAATCAGCCCCAGCATTTT. Protein product: CASSEVRGVANQPQHF.

This clonotype was counted many times. This chain joins TRBV28 and TRBJ2-2; D uncertain. Trimming left V 2 bases short and J 6 bases short, with 13 bases between. The CDR3 is made up of 15 amino acids. Germline V gives CDR1 MDHEN, CDR2 SYDVKM. CDR3 sequence (DNA): TGTGCCAGCAGTTTACTCTCTGCAGCACCCGGGGAGCTGTTTTTT. This codes for CASSLLSAAPGELFF.

The table lists this clonotype with a few counts. V gene TRBV4-1 combines with J gene TRBJ2-7; D is unresolved. This CDR3 comprises 15 residues. V lost 0 bases to trimming and J lost 7 bases, with 16 bases between them. From germline, CDR1 is MGHRA and CDR2 YSYEKL. The CDR3: CASSQDQSLLWEQYF. CDR3 DNA sequence: TGCGCCAGCAGCCAAGATCAGAGTCTTCTCTGGGAGCAGTACTTC.

This clonotype was counted many times. This chain links TRBV25-1 with TRBJ1-1; D is unresolved. The CDR3 runs to 13 residues. The germline V gene encodes CDR1 MGHDK and CDR2 SYGVNS. V dropped 4 bases and J dropped 4 bases, with 10 bases sitting between them. The CDR3 nucleotides read TGTGCCAGCAGTGCCCAGAGGAGCACTGAAGCTTTCTTT. Amino acid sequence: CASSAQRSTEAFF.

This clonotype has a single count. V gene TRBV2 combines with J gene TRBJ1-5; 7 bases map to TRBD1. The junction had 7 bases not matched to a gene; V was cut back by 2 bases and J by 3 bases. This CDR3 has 16 amino acids. Germline assignment: CDR1 SNHLY and CDR2 FYNNEI. CDR3 DNA: TGTGCCAGCAGTGAATGGCTCGGACAGGTCAATCAGCCCCAGCATTTT. Translated: CASSEWLGQVNQPQHF.

Many counts were recorded for this clonotype. This chain links TRBV28 with TRBJ1-2; the D is unclear. Germline-derived CDR1 and CDR2 are MDHEN and SYDVKM. Between the trimmed V and J ends, which lost 6 bases and 8 bases, there was a span of 13 bases. The CDR3 loop spans 12 amino acids. CDR3 DNA: TGTGCCAGCAGATTAATGTACGGGGGCTACACCTTC. Its protein product is CASRLMYGGYTF.

This clonotype was observed at least ten times. The chain combines TRBV11-1 with TRBJ2-4; D is possibly TRBD2 (5 bases). CDR1 and CDR2 (germline): SGHAT, FQDESV (reference sequence). This CDR3 has 14 amino acids. The V gene lost 1 base and the J gene lost 5 bases, with 9 bases spanning the gap. CDR3 coding DNA: TGTGCCAGCAGCTTAGGGGAGCTCCAAAACATTCAGTACTTC. Its protein is CASSLGELQNIQYF.

Concerning this clonotype itself: The junction and the germline gene differ at one end; a read error may be behind it. This chain joins TRBV20-1 and TRBJ2-4; 8 nucleotides agree with TRBD2. CDR3 length: 13 residues. CDR1 is DFQATT and CDR2 is SNEGSKA in the germline V gene (reference sequence). The CDR3 DNA reads as TGCAGTGCCGGAGCGGGAGCCAAAACCATTCAGTACTTC. It encodes CSAGAGAKTIQYF.

This clonotype was detected many times. The chain employs TRBV19 and TRBJ2-7; tentatively, D is TRBD1 or TRBD2 (5 bases each). Germline V gene data show CDR1 as LNHDA and CDR2 as SQIVND (reference sequence). The CDR3 is 13 amino acids. V was cut by 4 bases and J by 7 bases, with 14 bases left in between. In DNA, the CDR3 is TGTGCCAGTAGTACCAGGGCTTCGGGGGAGCAGTACTTC. Translating it yields CASSTRASGEQYF.

This clonotype has a count of ten or more. This chain connects TRBV27 to TRBJ1-6; possible D gene TRBD1, 5 bases. This CDR3 is built from 12 residues. The germline CDR1 and CDR2 sequences are MNHEY and SMNVEV (reference sequence). Trimming stripped 6 bases from V and 10 bases from J, with 10 bases between. CDR3: CASRAQGSPLHF. The CDR3 DNA follows: TGTGCCAGCAGGGCCCAGGGATCACCCCTCCACTTT.

This clonotype was recorded at least ten times. V and J are TRBV6-2 or TRBV6-3 and TRBJ1-1, with D perhaps TRBD1 (5 bases). Deletions cut 5 bases from V and 0 bases from J, with 13 bases between. CDR3 length equals 15 residues. The germline V gene has CDR1 MNHEY and CDR2 SVGEGT. CDR3 coding DNA: TGTGCCAGCAGTACTCTACAGGTCCTGAACACTGAAGCTTTCTTT. Its protein product is CASSTLQVLNTEAFF.

V and J are TRBV6-1 and TRBJ1-1; the D is unclear. This CDR3 region has 12 residues. The V end was cut by 4 bases, the J end by 7 bases, with 10 bases between. Germline-derived CDR1 and CDR2 are MNHNS and SASEGT. The CDR3 loop is CASSGTVIEAFF. The CDR3 region has the DNA TGTGCCAGCAGTGGGACGGTTATTGAAGCTTTCTTT.

This clonotype was counted at least ten times. The V call is TRBV20-1, the J call TRBJ2-7, with unresolved D. The V gene lost 0 bases and the J gene lost 7 bases, with 4 bases spanning the gap. CDR3 size: 10 residues. Germline loops: CDR1 DFQATT, CDR2 SNEGSKA (reference sequence). In nucleotides, the CDR3 is TGCAGTGCTAGAGAGAGTGAGCAGTACTTC. Translation gives CSARESEQYF.

This clonotype was counted many times. J is TRBJ2-5 and V is TRBV6-1; TRBD2 might be the D (6 bases). V was trimmed by 3 bases and J by 1 base, leaving 9 bases between them. The CDR3 length is 14 residues. Germline V lookup: CDR1 MNHNS, CDR2 SASEGT. The CDR3 reads CASSETRIQETQYF. DNA of the CDR3: TGTGCCAGCAGTGAGACTAGAATCCAAGAGACCCAGTACTTC.

This clonotype was counted ten times or more. The CDR3 DNA reads as TGCAGTGCTAGAGCTATCGACAAGAGCTCTGGAAACACCATATATTTT. As protein: CSARAIDKSSGNTIYF. The chain joins TRBV20-1 to TRBJ1-3; D not certain. The V and J ends lost 1 base and 0 bases respectively, with 13 bases between them. The CDR3 sequence is 16 residues long. Germline V gives CDR1 DFQATT, CDR2 SNEGSKA (reference sequence).

The chain uses TRBV27 and TRBJ1-1, with a weak D call TRBD1 (6 bases). The germline V and J ends were trimmed by 6 bases and 5 bases, with 16 bases remaining between them. This CDR3 contains 14 residues. Germline V gene lookup returns CDR1 MNHEY and CDR2 SMNVEV (reference sequence). CDR3 loop: CASSSIGRGTEAFF. The CDR3 coding sequence is TGTGCCAGCAGCTCTATCGGGAGGGGGACTGAAGCTTTCTTT.

J is TRBJ1-5 and V is TRBV20-1, with D tentatively TRBD1 (6 bases). V dropped 1 base and J dropped 1 base, with 11 bases sitting between them. Germline assignment: CDR1 DFQATT and CDR2 SNEGSKA (reference sequence). The length of the CDR3 is 15 residues. CDR3 coding DNA: TGCAGTGCTAGAGGGGCACAGGGAAGCAATCAGCCCCAGCATTTT. It translates to CSARGAQGSNQPQHF.